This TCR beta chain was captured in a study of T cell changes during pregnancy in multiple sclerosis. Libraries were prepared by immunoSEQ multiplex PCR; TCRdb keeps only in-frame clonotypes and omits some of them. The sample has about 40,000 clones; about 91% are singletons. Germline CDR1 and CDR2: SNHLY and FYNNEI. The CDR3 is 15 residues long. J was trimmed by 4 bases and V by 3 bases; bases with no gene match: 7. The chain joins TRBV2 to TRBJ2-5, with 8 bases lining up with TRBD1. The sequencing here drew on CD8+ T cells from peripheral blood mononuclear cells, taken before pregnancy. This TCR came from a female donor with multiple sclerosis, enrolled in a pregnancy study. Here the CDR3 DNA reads TGTGCCAGCAGTGAGGACAGGGATTTTCGAGAGACCCAGTACTTC. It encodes CASSEDRDFRETQYF. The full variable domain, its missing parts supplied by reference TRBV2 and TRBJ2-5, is EPEVTQTPSHQVTQMGQEVILRCVPISNHLYFYWYRQILGQKVEFLVSFYNNEISEKSEIFDDQFSVERPDGSNFTLKIRSTKLEDSAMYFCASSEDRDFRETQYFGPGTRLLVL.